This T cell receptor (beta chain) was identified during a study of beta chain features in type 1 diabetes. Overall study results and limits: Shorter TCRB CDR3s, moderately but significantly so, were found in Type 1 diabetes patients in all four CD4+ subsets.

Expressed TCRB transcripts were sequenced after all isolated RNA was converted to cDNA. The data were produced by immunoSEQ multiplex PCR, yet TCRdb's version contains in-frame clones alone and is incomplete. Among 250,000 to 300,000 clones listed, around 24% were seen once. The CDR3 covers 14 residues. Trimming removed 5 bases from V and 8 bases from J; junction bases left unmatched: 6. In germline, CDR1 is MDHEN, CDR2 SYDVKM. This clone was observed a single time. The antigen remains undetermined. Specimen: naive CD4+ T cells from blood. V is TRBV28 and J is TRBJ1-4, with TRBD1 identical over 9 bases. This clonotype originated in a woman aged 30 to 39 with type 1 diabetes. The CDR3 loop reads CASSLGTGSEKLFF. The CDR3 region has the DNA TGTGCCAGCAGTCTTGGGACAGGGAGCGAAAAACTGTTTTTT.